This T cell receptor beta chain was identified in a study of tumor and adjacent non-tumor tissue in lung cancer. Study context: Samples averaged around 4 million productive TCRbeta reads each.

The template was RNA from unsorted bulk tissue. Distant lung tissue was collected more than 3 cm away from the tumor edge. The library came from three nested PCR rounds adapted from ARM-PCR protocols. A single record per CDR3 protein comes from TCRdb applying MiXCR to the multiplex PCR reads. The table lists about 50,000 distinct CDR3 sequences, 70% to 80% of them singletons. The CDR3 loop spans 14 amino acids. Per germline, CDR1 MNHEY and CDR2 SVGEGT. The rearrangement uses TRBV6-2 or TRBV6-3 and TRBJ2-1; TRBD2 agrees at 11 bases. This sequence originates from a woman aged 55-75 years with non-small cell lung cancer. The sample taken for sequencing was distant non-tumor lung tissue. As DNA, the CDR3 is TGTGTCATCAGTAGCGGGAGGGCCTACAATGAGCAGTTCTTC. It codes for CVISSGRAYNEQFF.